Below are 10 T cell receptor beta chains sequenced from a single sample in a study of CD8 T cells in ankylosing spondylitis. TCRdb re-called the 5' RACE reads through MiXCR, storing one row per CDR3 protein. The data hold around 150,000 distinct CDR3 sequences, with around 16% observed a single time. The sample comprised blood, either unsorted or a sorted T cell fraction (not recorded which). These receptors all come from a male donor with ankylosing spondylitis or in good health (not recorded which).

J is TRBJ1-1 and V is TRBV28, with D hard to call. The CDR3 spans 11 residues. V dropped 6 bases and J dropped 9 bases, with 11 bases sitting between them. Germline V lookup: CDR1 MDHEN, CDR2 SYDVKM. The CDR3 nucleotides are TGTGCCAGCAGCCCGTCCGCTCAAGCTTTCTTT. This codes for CASSPSAQAFF.

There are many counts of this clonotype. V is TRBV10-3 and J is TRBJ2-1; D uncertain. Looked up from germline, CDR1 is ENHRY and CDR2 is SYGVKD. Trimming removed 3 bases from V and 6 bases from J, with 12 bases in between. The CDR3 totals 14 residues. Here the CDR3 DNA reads TGTGCCATCAGTGACCTGACCGCCCTCAATGAGCAGTTCTTC. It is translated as CAISDLTALNEQFF.

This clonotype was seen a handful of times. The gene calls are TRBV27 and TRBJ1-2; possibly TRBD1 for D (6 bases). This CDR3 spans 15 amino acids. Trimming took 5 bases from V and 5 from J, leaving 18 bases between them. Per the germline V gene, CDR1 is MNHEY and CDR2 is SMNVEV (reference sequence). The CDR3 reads CASSPRRGRAYGYTF. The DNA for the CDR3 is TGTGCCAGCAGTCCCCGCAGGGGCCGCGCGTATGGCTACACCTTC.

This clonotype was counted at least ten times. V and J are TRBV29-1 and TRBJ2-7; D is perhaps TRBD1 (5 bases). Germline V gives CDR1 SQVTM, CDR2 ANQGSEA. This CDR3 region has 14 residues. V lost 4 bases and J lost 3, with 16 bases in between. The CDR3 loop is CSVGLSSDSYEQYF. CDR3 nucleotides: TGCAGCGTTGGGTTGAGCTCAGACAGCTACGAGCAGTACTTC.

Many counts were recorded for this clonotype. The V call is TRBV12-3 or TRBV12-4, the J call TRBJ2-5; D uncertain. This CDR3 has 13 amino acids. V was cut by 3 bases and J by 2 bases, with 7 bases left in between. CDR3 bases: TGTGCCAGCAGTTTGTACGGGCAAGAGACCCAGTACTTC. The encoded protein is CASSLYGQETQYF.

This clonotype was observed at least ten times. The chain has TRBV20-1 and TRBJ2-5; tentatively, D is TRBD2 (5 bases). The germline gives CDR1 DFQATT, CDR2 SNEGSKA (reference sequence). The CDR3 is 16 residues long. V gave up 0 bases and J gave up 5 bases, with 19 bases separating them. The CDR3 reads CSARDPPFLPGETQYF. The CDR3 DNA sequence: TGCAGTGCTAGAGATCCCCCCTTCTTGCCGGGGGAGACCCAGTACTTC.

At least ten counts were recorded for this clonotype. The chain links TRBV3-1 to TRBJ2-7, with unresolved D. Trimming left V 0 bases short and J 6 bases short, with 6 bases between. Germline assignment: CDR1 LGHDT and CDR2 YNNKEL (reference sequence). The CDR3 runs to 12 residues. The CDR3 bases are TGTGCCAGCAGCCAAGATCAAGGCGAGCAGTACTTC. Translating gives CASSQDQGEQYF.

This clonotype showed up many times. The CDR3 bases are TGTGCCAGCTCAGTCGAGCTTTCCTACAATGAGCAGTTCTTC. Translated: CASSVELSYNEQFF. The V call is TRBV2, the J call TRBJ2-1; no clear D. Trimming removed 8 bases from V and 1 base from J, with 12 bases in between. The CDR3 has 14 amino acids. Germline values: CDR1 SNHLY, CDR2 FYNNEI.

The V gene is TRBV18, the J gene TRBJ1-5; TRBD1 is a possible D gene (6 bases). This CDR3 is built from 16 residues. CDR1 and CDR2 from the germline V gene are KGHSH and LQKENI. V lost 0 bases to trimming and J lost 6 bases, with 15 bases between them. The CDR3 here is CASSPPSAGAGQPQHF. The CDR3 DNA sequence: TGTGCCAGCTCACCACCGTCCGCAGGGGCGGGTCAGCCCCAGCATTTT.

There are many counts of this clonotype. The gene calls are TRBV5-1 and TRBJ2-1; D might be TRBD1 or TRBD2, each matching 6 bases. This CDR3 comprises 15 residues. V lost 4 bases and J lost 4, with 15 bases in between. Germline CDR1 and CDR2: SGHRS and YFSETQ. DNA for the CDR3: TGCGCCAGCAGCCACGGGGGCGCAGGGTACAATGAGCAGTTCTTC. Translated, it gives CASSHGGAGYNEQFF.